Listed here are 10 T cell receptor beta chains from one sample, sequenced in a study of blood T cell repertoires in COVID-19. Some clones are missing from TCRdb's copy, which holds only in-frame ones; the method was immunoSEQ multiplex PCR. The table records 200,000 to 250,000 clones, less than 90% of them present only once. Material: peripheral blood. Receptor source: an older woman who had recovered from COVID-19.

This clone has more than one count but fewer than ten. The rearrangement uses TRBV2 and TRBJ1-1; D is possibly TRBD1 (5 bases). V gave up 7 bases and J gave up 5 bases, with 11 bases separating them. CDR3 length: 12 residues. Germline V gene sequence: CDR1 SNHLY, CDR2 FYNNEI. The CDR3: CASNKQGTEAFF. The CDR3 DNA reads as TGTGCCAGCAACAAGCAGGGAACTGAAGCTTTCTTT.

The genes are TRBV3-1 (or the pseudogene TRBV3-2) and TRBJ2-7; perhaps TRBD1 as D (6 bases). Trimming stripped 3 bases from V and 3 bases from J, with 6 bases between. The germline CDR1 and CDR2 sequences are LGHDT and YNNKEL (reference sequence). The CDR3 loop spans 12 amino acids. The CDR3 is CASSQTGYEQYF. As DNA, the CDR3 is TGTGCCAGCAGCCAGACAGGCTACGAGCAGTACTTC.

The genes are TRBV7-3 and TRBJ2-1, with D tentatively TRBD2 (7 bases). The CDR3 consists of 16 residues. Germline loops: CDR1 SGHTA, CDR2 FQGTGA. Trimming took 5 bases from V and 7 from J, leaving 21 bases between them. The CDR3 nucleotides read TGTGCCAGCAGCCGAGGCCGGGGGGCGAGGATGAATGAGCAGTTCTTC. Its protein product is CASSRGRGARMNEQFF.

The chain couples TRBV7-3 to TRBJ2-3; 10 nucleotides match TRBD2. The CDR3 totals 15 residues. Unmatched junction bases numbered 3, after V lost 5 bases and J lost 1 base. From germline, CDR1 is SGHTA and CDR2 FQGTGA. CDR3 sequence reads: CASSPGTSGTDTQYF. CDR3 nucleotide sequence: TGTGCCAGCAGCCCCGGGACTAGCGGCACAGATACGCAGTATTTT.

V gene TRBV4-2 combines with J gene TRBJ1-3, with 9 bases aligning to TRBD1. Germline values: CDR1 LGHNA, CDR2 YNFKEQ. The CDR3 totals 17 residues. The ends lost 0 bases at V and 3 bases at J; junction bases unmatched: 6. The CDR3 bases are TGTGCCAGCAGCCAAGATCGGGACAGGGTCTATGGAAACACCATATATTTT. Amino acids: CASSQDRDRVYGNTIYF.

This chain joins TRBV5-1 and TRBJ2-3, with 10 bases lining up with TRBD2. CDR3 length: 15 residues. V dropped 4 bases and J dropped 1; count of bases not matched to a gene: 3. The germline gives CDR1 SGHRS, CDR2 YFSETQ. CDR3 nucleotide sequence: TGCGCCAGCAGCGCCACTAGCGGGGGCACAGATACGCAGTATTTT. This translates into CASSATSGGTDTQYF.

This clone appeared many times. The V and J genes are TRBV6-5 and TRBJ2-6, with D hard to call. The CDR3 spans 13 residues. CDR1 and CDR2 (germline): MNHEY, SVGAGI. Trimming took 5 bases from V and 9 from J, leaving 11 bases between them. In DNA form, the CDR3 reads TGTGCCAGCAGTCTACAGTTGGACAACGTCCTGACTTTC. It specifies CASSLQLDNVLTF.

CDR3 sequence reads: CASSQQGAAGNTIYF. DNA for the CDR3: TGTGCCAGCAGCCAGCAGGGGGCCGCTGGAAACACCATATATTTT. The rearrangement uses TRBV7-9 and TRBJ1-3, with TRBD1 identical over 8 bases. The CDR3 extends over 15 amino acids. Germline-derived CDR1 and CDR2 are SEHNR and FQNEAQ (reference sequence). With 5 bases clipped from V and 2 bases from J, the junction kept 5 bases outside the gene matches. The full variable domain, in which reference TRBV7-9 and TRBJ1-3 provide the parts outside the CDR3, is DTGVSQNPRHKITKRGQNVTFRCDPISEHNRLYWYRQTLGQGPEFLTYFQNEAQLEKSRLLSDRFSAERPKGSFSTLEIQRTEQGDSAMYLCASSQQGAAGNTIYFGEGSWLTVV.

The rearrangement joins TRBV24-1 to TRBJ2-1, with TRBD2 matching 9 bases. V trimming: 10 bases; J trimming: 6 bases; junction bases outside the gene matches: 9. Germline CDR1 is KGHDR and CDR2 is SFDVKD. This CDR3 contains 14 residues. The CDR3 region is CATSPGLAGNEQFF. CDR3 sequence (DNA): TGTGCCACGAGTCCGGGACTAGCCGGCAATGAGCAGTTCTTC.

CDR3 DNA sequence: TGTGCCAGCAGCCCGGAGGGGTCCAACACCGGGGAGCTGTTTTTT. It codes for CASSPEGSNTGELFF. The J gene is TRBJ2-2, the V gene TRBV9, with TRBD2 as a possible D gene (6 bases). Germline CDR1 and CDR2: SGDLS and YYNGEE. The CDR3 covers 15 residues. Between the trimmed V and J ends, which lost 4 bases and 2 bases, there was a span of 12 bases. Filled out from reference TRBV9 and TRBJ2-2, the complete variable domain reads DSGVTQTPKHLITATGQRVTLRCSPRSGDLSVYWYQQSLDQGLQFLIQYYNGEERAKGNILERFSAQQFPDLHSELNLSSLELGDSALYFCASSPEGSNTGELFFGEGSRLTVL.